This TCR beta chain was documented in a study of tissue T cells after allogeneic stem cell transplantation. A remark on this clone: Gene names denote mouse genes. The missing CDR3 end, 1 residue past where the read stops, is filled in from the germline J gene.

Only in-frame clones appear in the TCRdb table, and some are missing; sequencing was by immunoSEQ multiplex PCR. The sample includes some 48,000 clones, about three quarters seen only once; the top ten take roughly 0.5%. The CDR3 spans 13 residues. Germline assignment: CDR1 LGHNA and CDR2 YNLKQL (reference sequence). The trim removed 4 bases at V and 4 bases at J, leaving 3 bases unmatched. The sequence came from a pool of C57BL/6 mice in good health. The chain joins TRBV5 to TRBJ2-7, with 8 positions matching TRBD1. Material for sequencing was sorted cells pooled from one or two spleens. The sequenced part of the CDR3 DNA is TGTGCCAGCAGCCCCGACAGGGGTTATGAACAGTAC. As protein: CASSPDRGYEQY. The full CDR3 reads CASSPDRGYEQYF.